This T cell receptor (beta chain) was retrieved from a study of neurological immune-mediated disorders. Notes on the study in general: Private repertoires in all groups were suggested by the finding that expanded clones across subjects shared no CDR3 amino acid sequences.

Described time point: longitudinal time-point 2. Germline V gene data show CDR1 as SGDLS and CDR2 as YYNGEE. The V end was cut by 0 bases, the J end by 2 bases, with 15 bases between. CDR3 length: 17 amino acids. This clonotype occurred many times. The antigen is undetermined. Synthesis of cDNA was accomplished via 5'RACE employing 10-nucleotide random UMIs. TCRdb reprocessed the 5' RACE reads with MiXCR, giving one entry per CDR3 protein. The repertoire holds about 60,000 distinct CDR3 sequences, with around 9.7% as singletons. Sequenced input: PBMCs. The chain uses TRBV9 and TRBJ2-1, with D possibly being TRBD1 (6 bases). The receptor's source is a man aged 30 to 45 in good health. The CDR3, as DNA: TGTGCCAGCAGCGTAGCTACTGGTCAGGGGCCCTACAATGAGCAGTTCTTC. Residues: CASSVATGQGPYNEQFF.